This is a list of T cell receptor beta chains from one sample in a study of T cell responses to AZD1222 COVID-19 vaccine. TCRdb's copy holds only in-frame clones and misses some; the assay was immunoSEQ multiplex PCR. In the table there are roughly 180,000 clones, roughly 92% of which are singletons. Sequenced material: peripheral blood, taken 28 days after the second AZD1222 dose. Receptors originate from an adult who received the AZD1222 COVID-19 vaccine. The CDR3 runs from the conserved cysteine through the conserved F or W. Each record gives: D gene, V gene, J gene, clone size, CDR3 protein, CDR3 DNA. D genes are given only for firm matches. The listing skips clone size in some rows; elsewhere it reads once, few, many or a size class.

>.|TRBV6-6|TRBJ1-2|.
CASSHGGDYGYTF
TGTGCCAGCAGTCATGGGGGGGACTATGGCTACACCTTC
>TRBD1|TRBV7-2|TRBJ1-1|.
CASSLHGDRERAFF
TGTGCCAGCAGCTTACACGGGGACAGGGAGAGGGCTTTCTTT
>TRBD2|TRBV10-2|TRBJ2-1|.
CPPSRLAGMRDEQFF
TGCCCCCCCAGCCGACTAGCGGGGATGCGGGATGAGCAGTTCTTC
>TRBD1|TRBV7-8|TRBJ2-7|.
CASREDRGNSEQYF
TGTGCCAGCAGGGAGGACAGGGGAAATTCCGAGCAGTACTTC
>TRBD1|TRBV19|TRBJ1-5|.
CASSMYQGGNQPQHF
TGTGCCAGTAGTATGTATCAGGGGGGGAATCAGCCCCAGCATTTT
>.|TRBV24-1|TRBJ1-5|.
CATSERGGGNQPQHF
TGTGCCACCAGTGAGCGGGGTGGGGGCAATCAGCCCCAGCATTTT
>.|TRBV2|TRBJ1-3|.
CASGTQTAIYF
TGTGCCAGCGGAACCCAAACCGCCATATATTTT
>.|TRBV5-1|TRBJ2-2|.
CASSLAAGLAENTGELFF
TGCGCCAGCAGCCTCGCTGCCGGGTTAGCGGAAAACACCGGGGAGCTGTTTTTT
>.|TRBV2|TRBJ1-1|.
CASPAGRATEAFF
TGTGCCAGCCCGGCAGGGAGGGCCACTGAAGCTTTCTTT
>TRBD1|TRBV15|TRBJ2-7|.
CATSRGDRGREQYF
TGTGCCACCAGCAGAGGGGACAGGGGGCGCGAGCAGTACTTC
>.|TRBV28|TRBJ1-1|few
CASSFDISEAFF
TGTGCCAGCAGTTTTGATATTTCTGAAGCTTTCTTT
>.|TRBV19|TRBJ1-1|once
CASSQGGGGTEAFF
TGTGCCAGTAGTCAAGGGGGTGGAGGCACTGAAGCTTTCTTT
>TRBD2|TRBV9|TRBJ2-7|.
CASSPHPGLAYEQYF
TGTGCCAGCAGCCCTCACCCTGGACTAGCCTACGAGCAGTACTTC
>TRBD2|TRBV4-2|TRBJ2-2|once
CASSQVASGNTGELFF
TGTGCCAGCAGCCAAGTGGCTAGCGGGAATACCGGGGAGCTGTTTTTT
>TRBD1|TRBV7-2|TRBJ1-2|once
CASSLVQGGYGYTF
TGTGCCAGCAGCTTAGTTCAGGGGGGCTATGGCTACACCTTC
>.|TRBV6-2/TRBV6-3|TRBJ1-2|.
CASSYAAVYGYTF
TGTGCCAGCAGTTACGCGGCAGTATACGGCTACACCTTC
>.|TRBV7-9|TRBJ2-3|once
CASSLAGGDTQYF
TGTGCCAGCAGCTTGGCAGGAGGAGATACGCAGTATTTT
>.|TRBV19|TRBJ1-5|.
CASSIGGDYNQPQHF
TGTGCCAGTAGTATAGGAGGGGATTACAATCAGCCCCAGCATTTT
>.|TRBV28|TRBJ2-1|.
CASSRTVEQFF
TGTGCCAGCAGTCGGACAGTCGAGCAGTTCTTC
>.|TRBV6-1|TRBJ2-3|.
CASSEGSTYTQYF
TGTGCCAGCAGTGAGGGCTCCACATATACGCAGTATTTT
>TRBD1|TRBV19|TRBJ1-1|.
CASSERQGLTEAFF
TGTGCCAGTAGTGAAAGACAGGGCCTCACTGAAGCTTTCTTT
>.|TRBV2|TRBJ1-6|.
CASSPDRNNSPLHF
TGTGCCAGCAGTCCCGACAGGAATAATTCACCCCTCCACTTT
>TRBD2|TRBV10-1|TRBJ2-3|.
CASSRSGSKGDTQYF
TGCGCCAGCAGCCGTAGCGGGAGTAAGGGAGATACGCAGTATTTT
>TRBD2|TRBV2|TRBJ2-5|.
CASSLLAGVETQYF
TGTGCCAGCAGTCTCCTAGCGGGCGTGGAGACCCAGTACTTC
>TRBD1|TRBV7-9|TRBJ1-2|.
CASSPDRATRAYTF
TGTGCCAGCAGCCCGGACAGGGCTACGAGGGCCTACACCTTC
>.|TRBV18|TRBJ1-2|.
CASSPDSNYGYTF
TGTGCCAGCTCACCCGATAGTAACTATGGCTACACCTTC
>.|TRBV4-1|TRBJ1-1|.
CASSQGLTFMRNNPTEAFF
TGCGCCAGCAGCCAAGGATTAACCTTTATGCGGAACAACCCCACTGAAGCTTTCTTT
>.|TRBV27|TRBJ2-1|.
CASSFEAGFYNEQFF
TGTGCCAGCAGTTTTGAGGCCGGTTTTTACAATGAGCAGTTCTTC
>TRBD1|TRBV9|TRBJ2-3|.
CASSVLKTGTGDTQYF
TGTGCCAGCAGCGTCCTGAAGACAGGGACCGGAGATACGCAGTATTTT
>.|TRBV6-5|TRBJ1-1|.
CASSYDTEAFF
TGTGCCAGCAGTTACGACACTGAAGCTTTCTTT
>.|TRBV9|TRBJ1-5|.
CASSPRSSNQPQHF
TGTGCCAGCAGCCCTCGATCTAGCAATCAGCCCCAGCATTTT
>.|TRBV24-1|TRBJ2-1|once
CATSDPSLGRESDEQFF
TGTGCCACCAGTGATCCCTCCTTGGGGCGGGAATCCGATGAGCAGTTCTTC
>.|TRBV7-2|TRBJ2-3|once
CASSFDYPTDTQYF
TGTGCCAGCAGCTTTGACTACCCCACAGATACGCAGTATTTT
>.|TRBV5-5|TRBJ1-3|.
CASSLLFHSGNTIYF
TGTGCCAGCAGCTTGTTATTCCACTCTGGAAACACCATATATTTT
>TRBD2|TRBV6-1|TRBJ2-7|.
CASSEYGAGVSYEQYF
TGTGCCAGCAGTGAATATGGTGCGGGAGTCTCCTACGAGCAGTACTTC
>TRBD2|TRBV30|TRBJ2-7|.
CAWSDGGRYLFREQYF
TGTGCCTGGAGTGATGGCGGGAGGTACTTGTTTCGCGAGCAGTACTTC
>.|TRBV3-1/TRBV3-2|TRBJ2-2|once
CASSFRADGELFF
TGTGCCAGCAGCTTCAGAGCGGACGGGGAGCTGTTTTTT
>TRBD1|TRBV3-1/TRBV3-2|TRBJ2-1|.
CASSQVRGPPYNEQFF
TGTGCCAGCAGCCAAGTAAGGGGGCCGCCCTACAATGAGCAGTTCTTC
>.|TRBV1|TRBJ1-4|.
CTSSILGQLDKKLFF
TGCACCAGCAGCATTTTGGGACAGCTTGACAAAAAACTGTTTTTT
>TRBD1|TRBV19|TRBJ1-5|.
CASDREDSNQPQHF
TGTGCCAGCGACAGGGAGGATAGCAATCAGCCCCAGCATTTT
>TRBD2|TRBV11-2|TRBJ2-7|.
CASSSTLRPRTSRLYEQYF
TGTGCCAGCAGCTCAACCCTCCGCCCTCGGACTAGTCGGCTCTACGAGCAGTACTTC
>.|TRBV18|TRBJ1-5|.
CASSPSLDQPQHF
TGTGCCAGCTCACCTAGTCTGGATCAGCCCCAGCATTTT
>TRBD1|TRBV4-3|TRBJ1-1|once
CASSQAPGQQYEAFF
TGCGCCAGCAGCCAAGCGCCGGGACAGCAGTATGAAGCTTTCTTT
>.|TRBV7-3|TRBJ2-2|.
CASSLGSYTGELFF
TGTGCCAGCAGCTTGGGCTCATACACCGGGGAGCTGTTTTTT
>.|TRBV18|TRBJ2-7|.
CASSPPSYEQYF
TGTGCCAGCTCACCACCAAGCTACGAGCAGTACTTC